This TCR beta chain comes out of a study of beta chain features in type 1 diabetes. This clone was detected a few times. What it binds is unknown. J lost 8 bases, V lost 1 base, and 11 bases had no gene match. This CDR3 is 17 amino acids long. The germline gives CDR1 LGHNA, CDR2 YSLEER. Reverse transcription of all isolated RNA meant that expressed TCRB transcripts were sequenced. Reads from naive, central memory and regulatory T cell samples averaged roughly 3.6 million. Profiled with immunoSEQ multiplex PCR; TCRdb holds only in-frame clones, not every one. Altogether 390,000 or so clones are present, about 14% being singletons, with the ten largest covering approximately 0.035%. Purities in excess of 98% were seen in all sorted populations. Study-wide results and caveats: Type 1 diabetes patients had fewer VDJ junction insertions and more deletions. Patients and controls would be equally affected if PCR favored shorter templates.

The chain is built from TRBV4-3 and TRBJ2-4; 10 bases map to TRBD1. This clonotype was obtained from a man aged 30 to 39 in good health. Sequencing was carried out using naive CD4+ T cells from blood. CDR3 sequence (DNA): TGCGCCAGCAGCCAAGGGGCACCTCGGGACAGGGGCTACATTCAGTACTTC. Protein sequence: CASSQGAPRDRGYIQYF.